This is a list of T cell receptor beta chains from one sample in a study of control samples from healthy donors and cancer patients. This table comes from immunoSEQ multiplex PCR, and its TCRdb copy is limited to in-frame clones, with some not included. The sample consists of tens of thousands of clones, roughly 90% of them appearing once. Sequences were obtained from blood. The receptors were gathered from a man in his fifties or sixties in good health. Each CDR3 is given with its conserved first and last residue. The order of the fields is clone size, J gene, V gene, D gene, CDR3 DNA, CDR3 protein. D genes are given only for firm matches. Only part of the rows carry a size: once, few, many, or a class if the clone is expanded.

size: NA
J: TRBJ1-2
V: TRBV20-1
D: NA
DNA: TGCAGTGAGGATGGCTACACCTTC
CDR3: CSEDGYTF

size: NA
J: TRBJ2-7
V: TRBV25-1
D: NA
DNA: TGTGCCAGCAGGGGTTCCTACGAGCAGTACTTC
CDR3: CASRGSYEQYF

size: NA
J: TRBJ1-1
V: TRBV18
D: NA
DNA: TGTGCCAGCTCACAAGGGGCAGGGAGGGGTGACACTGAAGCTTTCTTT
CDR3: CASSQGAGRGDTEAFF

size: NA
J: TRBJ1-1
V: TRBV5-6
D: NA
DNA: TGTGCCAGCAGCTTGGGGGCCTTTTCTGAAGCTTTCTTT
CDR3: CASSLGAFSEAFF

size: NA
J: TRBJ2-7
V: TRBV25-1
D: NA
DNA: TGTGCCAGCAGCCCTCAGGGTGGGACCTACGAGCAGTACTTC
CDR3: CASSPQGGTYEQYF

size: NA
J: TRBJ1-1
V: TRBV29-1
D: NA
DNA: TGCAGCGTTGGGTCGGTTGCAGGGCAGACCACTGAAGCTTTCTTT
CDR3: CSVGSVAGQTTEAFF

size: NA
J: TRBJ2-1
V: TRBV19
D: TRBD2
DNA: TGTGCCAGTAGGTTAGCGGGGGGGTCGGGTGAGCAGTTCTTC
CDR3: CASRLAGGSGEQFF

size: NA
J: TRBJ2-2
V: TRBV7-7
D: TRBD2
DNA: TGTGCCAGCAGCGGACGCGCGGGGGGCGGGACCGGGGAGCTGTTTTTT
CDR3: CASSGRAGGGTGELFF

size: once
J: TRBJ2-7
V: TRBV3-1/TRBV3-2
D: NA
DNA: TGTGCCAGCAGCACAAGGTTTAAATACCCTTACGAGCAGTACTTC
CDR3: CASSTRFKYPYEQYF

size: NA
J: TRBJ2-1
V: TRBV24-1
D: NA
DNA: TGTGCCACCAGTATAAAAGGGTGGGACCGCTCCTACAATGAGCAGTTCTTC
CDR3: CATSIKGWDRSYNEQFF

size: NA
J: TRBJ2-7
V: TRBV9
D: NA
DNA: TGTGCCAGCAGCGTAGATGGGGGAACTCTCTACGAGCAGTACTTC
CDR3: CASSVDGGTLYEQYF

size: NA
J: TRBJ1-1
V: TRBV6-2/TRBV6-3
D: TRBD1
DNA: TGTGCCAGCAGTACTCCCTGGACAGGGGTCATGAACACTGAAGCTTTCTTT
CDR3: CASSTPWTGVMNTEAFF

size: NA
J: TRBJ1-6
V: TRBV7-2
D: TRBD1
DNA: TGTGCCAGCAGCTACGCAATAAACAGGGGAATGACACCCCTCCACTTT
CDR3: CASSYAINRGMTPLHF

size: NA
J: TRBJ2-7
V: TRBV21-1
D: NA
DNA: TGTGCCAGCAGCAATGGTGAATACAGGTACTACGAGCAGTACTTC
CDR3: CASSNGEYRYYEQYF

size: NA
J: TRBJ1-1
V: TRBV6-5
D: TRBD1
DNA: TGTGCCAGCAGTTACATCCGGGACAGGGCGGTAGAAGCTTTCTTT
CDR3: CASSYIRDRAVEAFF

size: once
J: TRBJ1-1
V: TRBV5-1
D: TRBD1
DNA: TGCGCCAGCAGCTTGGCCGGACAGGGTACTGAAGCTTTCTTT
CDR3: CASSLAGQGTEAFF

size: NA
J: TRBJ1-6
V: TRBV18
D: NA
DNA: TGTGCCAGCTCACCTCAGGGGATGGATTCACCCCTCCACTTT
CDR3: CASSPQGMDSPLHF

size: NA
J: TRBJ1-2
V: TRBV5-1
D: NA
DNA: TGCGCCAGCAGCTTGGCTTCAGGGACCTATGGCTACACCTTC
CDR3: CASSLASGTYGYTF

size: NA
J: TRBJ2-5
V: TRBV20-1
D: NA
DNA: TGCAGTGCTAGATCAGAGACCCAGTACTTC
CDR3: CSARSETQYF

size: few
J: TRBJ2-1
V: TRBV7-8
D: TRBD2
DNA: TGTGCCAGCAGCTTAGCGGTGGGGCTAGCGGGGAGTCGATACAATGAGCAGTTCTTC
CDR3: CASSLAVGLAGSRYNEQFF

size: NA
J: TRBJ2-2
V: TRBV12-3/TRBV12-4
D: TRBD1
DNA: TGTGCCAGCAGGGCAGGGGGTCCCGGGGAGCTGTTTTTT
CDR3: CASRAGGPGELFF

size: NA
J: TRBJ2-1
V: TRBV7-3
D: TRBD2
DNA: TGTGCCAGCAGCTTAACGAGTACTAGCGGGGGGACTGAGCAGTTCTTC
CDR3: CASSLTSTSGGTEQFF

size: few
J: TRBJ1-1
V: TRBV2
D: NA
DNA: TGTGCCAGCAGTGGTAGGGGCCGAAGGAACACTGAAGCTTTCTTT
CDR3: CASSGRGRRNTEAFF

size: NA
J: TRBJ1-4
V: TRBV30
D: NA
DNA: TGTGCCTGGAGTGGAGGCCAGGGACCTGAAAAACTGTTTTTT
CDR3: CAWSGGQGPEKLFF

size: NA
J: TRBJ2-1
V: TRBV18
D: TRBD1
DNA: TGTGCCAGCTACCGGGGACAGGTTGAGAGTGAGCAGTTCTTC
CDR3: CASYRGQVESEQFF

size: NA
J: TRBJ1-1
V: TRBV19
D: TRBD1
DNA: TGTGCCTCAGGGGACAGGGTCACTGAAGCTTTCTTT
CDR3: CASGDRVTEAFF

size: NA
J: TRBJ1-3
V: TRBV2
D: TRBD1
DNA: TGTGCCAGCAGCGCCGGGACAGGGGGTAGTGGAAACACCATATATTTT
CDR3: CASSAGTGGSGNTIYF

size: NA
J: TRBJ1-1
V: TRBV11-3
D: NA
DNA: TGTGCCAGCAGCCTACAGTTGAACACTGAAGCTTTCTTT
CDR3: CASSLQLNTEAFF

size: NA
J: TRBJ2-2
V: TRBV7-6
D: NA
DNA: TGTGCCAGCAGCTTAGAACAGGCCAACACCGGGGAGCTGTTTTTT
CDR3: CASSLEQANTGELFF

size: NA
J: TRBJ1-2
V: TRBV27
D: TRBD1
DNA: TGTGCCAGCAGTTTAGGGACAGGGAACTATGGCTACACCTTC
CDR3: CASSLGTGNYGYTF

size: once
J: TRBJ1-2
V: TRBV15
D: NA
DNA: TGTGCCACCAGCTCTAGGCGGGGGGGGTCGAGCTATGGCTACACCTTC
CDR3: CATSSRRGGSSYGYTF

size: NA
J: TRBJ2-1
V: TRBV7-8
D: TRBD1
DNA: TGTGCCAGCAGCCGGGGACAGGCCTACAATGAGCAGTTCTTC
CDR3: CASSRGQAYNEQFF

size: NA
J: TRBJ2-1
V: TRBV9
D: TRBD2
DNA: TGTGCCAGCAGCACAGCGGGGGGCCCGTACAATGAGCAGTTCTTC
CDR3: CASSTAGGPYNEQFF

size: NA
J: TRBJ2-1
V: TRBV5-1
D: TRBD2
DNA: TGCGCCAGCAGGCCGCTAGCGGGGGAATACAATGAGCAGTTCTTC
CDR3: CASRPLAGEYNEQFF

size: NA
J: TRBJ1-1
V: TRBV30
D: NA
DNA: TGTGCCTGGACCTCGGGACCCATGAACACTGAAGCTTTCTTT
CDR3: CAWTSGPMNTEAFF

size: NA
J: TRBJ2-7
V: TRBV6-2/TRBV6-3
D: NA
DNA: TGTGCCAGCAGTTACTCGAGTCGTCTACGGGGGTTTGCCTACGAGCAGTACTTC
CDR3: CASSYSSRLRGFAYEQYF

size: NA
J: TRBJ2-5
V: TRBV5-1
D: NA
DNA: TGCGCCAGCAGCTTGGCCATGGGAGTTCCGTACTTC
CDR3: CASSLAMGVPYF

size: NA
J: TRBJ1-5
V: TRBV3-1/TRBV3-2
D: NA
DNA: TGTGCCAGCAGCCAAGATGGTCAGCCCCAGCATTTT
CDR3: CASSQDGQPQHF

size: NA
J: TRBJ2-5
V: TRBV24-1
D: NA
DNA: TGTGCCACCAGTGAGGGGTCGGGGGAGACCCAGTACTTC
CDR3: CATSEGSGETQYF